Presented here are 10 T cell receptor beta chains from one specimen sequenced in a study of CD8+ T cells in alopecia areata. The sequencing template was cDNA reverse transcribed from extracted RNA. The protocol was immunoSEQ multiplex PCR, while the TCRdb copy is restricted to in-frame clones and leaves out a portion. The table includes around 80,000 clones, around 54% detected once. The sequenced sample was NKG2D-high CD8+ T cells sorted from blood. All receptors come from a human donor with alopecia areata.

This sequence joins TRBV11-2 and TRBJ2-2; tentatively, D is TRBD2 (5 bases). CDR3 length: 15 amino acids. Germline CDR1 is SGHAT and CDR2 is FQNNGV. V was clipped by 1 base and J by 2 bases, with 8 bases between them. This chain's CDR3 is CASSLGRGNTGELFF. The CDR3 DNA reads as TGTGCCAGCAGCTTAGGACGGGGAAACACCGGGGAGCTGTTTTTT.

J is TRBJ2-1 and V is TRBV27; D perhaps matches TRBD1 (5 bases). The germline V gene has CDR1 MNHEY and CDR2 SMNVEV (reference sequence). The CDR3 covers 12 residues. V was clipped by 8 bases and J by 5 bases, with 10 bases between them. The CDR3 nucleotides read TGTGCCAGCCGCACAGGAAACAATGAGCAGTTCTTC. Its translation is CASRTGNNEQFF.

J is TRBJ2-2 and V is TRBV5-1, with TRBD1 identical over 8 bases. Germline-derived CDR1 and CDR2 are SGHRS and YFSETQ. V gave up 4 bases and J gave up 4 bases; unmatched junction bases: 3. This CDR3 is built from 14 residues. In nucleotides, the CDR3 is TGCGCCAGCAGCGACGGACAGGGCACCGGGGAGCTGTTTTTT. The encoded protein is CASSDGQGTGELFF.

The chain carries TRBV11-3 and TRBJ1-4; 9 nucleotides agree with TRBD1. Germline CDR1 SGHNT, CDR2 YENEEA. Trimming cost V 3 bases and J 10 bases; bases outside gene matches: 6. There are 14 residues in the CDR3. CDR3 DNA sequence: TGTGCCAGCAGCTTGGGACAGGGAGTCGGAAAACTGTTTTTT. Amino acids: CASSLGQGVGKLFF.

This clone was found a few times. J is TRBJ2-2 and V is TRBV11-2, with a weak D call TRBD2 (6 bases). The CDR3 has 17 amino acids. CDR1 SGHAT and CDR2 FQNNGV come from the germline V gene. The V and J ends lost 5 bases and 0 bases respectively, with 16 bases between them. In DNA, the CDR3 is TGTGCCAGCAGCCGGAGGGAGGTCCTCGCGAACACCGGGGAGCTGTTTTTT. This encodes CASSRREVLANTGELFF.

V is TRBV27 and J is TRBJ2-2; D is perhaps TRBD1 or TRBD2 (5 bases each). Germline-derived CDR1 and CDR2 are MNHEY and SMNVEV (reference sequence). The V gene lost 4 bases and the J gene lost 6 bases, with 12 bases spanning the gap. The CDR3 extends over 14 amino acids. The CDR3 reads CASSSREQAGELFF. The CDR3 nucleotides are TGTGCCAGCAGTTCGAGGGAACAGGCCGGGGAGCTGTTTTTT.

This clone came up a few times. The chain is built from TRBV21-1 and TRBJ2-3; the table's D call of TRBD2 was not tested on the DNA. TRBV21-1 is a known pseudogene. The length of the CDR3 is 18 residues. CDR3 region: CASSKGAPNGPEADTQYF. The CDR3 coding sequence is TGTGCCAGCAGCAAAGGGGCCCCTAACGGTCCGGAGGCAGATACGCAGTATTTT.

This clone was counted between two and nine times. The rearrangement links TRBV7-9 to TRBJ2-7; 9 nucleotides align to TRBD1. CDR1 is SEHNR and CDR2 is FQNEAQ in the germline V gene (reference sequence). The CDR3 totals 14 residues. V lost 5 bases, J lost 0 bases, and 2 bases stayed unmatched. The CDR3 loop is CASSGQGSSYEQYF. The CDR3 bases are TGTGCCAGCAGCGGACAGGGGTCCTCCTACGAGCAGTACTTC.

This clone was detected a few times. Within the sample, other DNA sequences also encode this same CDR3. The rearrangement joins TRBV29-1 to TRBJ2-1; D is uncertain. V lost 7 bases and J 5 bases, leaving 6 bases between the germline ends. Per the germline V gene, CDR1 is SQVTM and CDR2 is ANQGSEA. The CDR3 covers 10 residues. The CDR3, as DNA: TGCAGCGCTATAAACAATGAGCAGTTCTTC. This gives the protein CSAINNEQFF.

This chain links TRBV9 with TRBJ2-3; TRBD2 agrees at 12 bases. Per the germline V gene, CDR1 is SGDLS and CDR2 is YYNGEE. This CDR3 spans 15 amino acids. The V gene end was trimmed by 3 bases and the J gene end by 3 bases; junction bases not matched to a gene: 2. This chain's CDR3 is CASSALAGGTDTQYF. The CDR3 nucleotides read TGTGCCAGCAGCGCGCTAGCGGGGGGGACAGATACGCAGTATTTT.